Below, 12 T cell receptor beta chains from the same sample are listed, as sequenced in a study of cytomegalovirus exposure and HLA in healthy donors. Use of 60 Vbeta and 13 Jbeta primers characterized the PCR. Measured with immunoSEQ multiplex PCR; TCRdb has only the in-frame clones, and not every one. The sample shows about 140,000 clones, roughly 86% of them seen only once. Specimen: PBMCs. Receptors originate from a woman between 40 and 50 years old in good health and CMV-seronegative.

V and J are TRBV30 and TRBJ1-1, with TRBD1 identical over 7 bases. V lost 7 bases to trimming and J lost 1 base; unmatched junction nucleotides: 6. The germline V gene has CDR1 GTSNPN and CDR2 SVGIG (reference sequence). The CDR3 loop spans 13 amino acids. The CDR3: CAYAGGGNTEAFF. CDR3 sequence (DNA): TGTGCCTACGCAGGGGGAGGGAACACTGAAGCTTTCTTT.

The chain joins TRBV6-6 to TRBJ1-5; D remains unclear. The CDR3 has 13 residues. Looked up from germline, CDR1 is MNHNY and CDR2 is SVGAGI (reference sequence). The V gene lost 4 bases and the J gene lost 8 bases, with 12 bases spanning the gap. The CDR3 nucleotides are TGTGCCAGCAGTTTTAAGGAGGAGAAGCCCCAGCATTTT. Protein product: CASSFKEEKPQHF.

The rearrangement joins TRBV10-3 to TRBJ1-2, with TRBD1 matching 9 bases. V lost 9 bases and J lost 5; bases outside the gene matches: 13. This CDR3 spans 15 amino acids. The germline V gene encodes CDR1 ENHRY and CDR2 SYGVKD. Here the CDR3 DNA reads TGTGCCATACTACCGGGACAGGGCAACTCTTATGGCTACACCTTC. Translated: CAILPGQGNSYGYTF.

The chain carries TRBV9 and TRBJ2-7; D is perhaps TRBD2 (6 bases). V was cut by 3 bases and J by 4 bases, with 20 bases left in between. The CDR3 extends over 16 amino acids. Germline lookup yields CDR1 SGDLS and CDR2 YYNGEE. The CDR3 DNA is TGTGCCAGCAGCGCCCCCGCGGGATGCCCTTTTTACGAGCAGTACTTC. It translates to CASSAPAGCPFYEQYF.

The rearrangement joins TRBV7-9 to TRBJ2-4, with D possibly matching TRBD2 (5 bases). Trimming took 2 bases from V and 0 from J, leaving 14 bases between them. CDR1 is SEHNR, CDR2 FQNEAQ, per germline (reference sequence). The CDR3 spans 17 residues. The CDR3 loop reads CASSLPAGNIAKNIQYF. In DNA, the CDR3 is TGTGCCAGCAGCTTACCGGCCGGGAACATAGCCAAAAACATTCAGTACTTC.

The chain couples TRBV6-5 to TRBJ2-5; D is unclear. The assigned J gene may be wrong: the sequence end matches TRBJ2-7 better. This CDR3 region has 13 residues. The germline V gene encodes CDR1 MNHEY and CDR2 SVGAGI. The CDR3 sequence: CASSYSISYEQYF. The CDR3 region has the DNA TGTGCCAGCAGTTACTCGATAAGCTACGAGCAGTACTTC.

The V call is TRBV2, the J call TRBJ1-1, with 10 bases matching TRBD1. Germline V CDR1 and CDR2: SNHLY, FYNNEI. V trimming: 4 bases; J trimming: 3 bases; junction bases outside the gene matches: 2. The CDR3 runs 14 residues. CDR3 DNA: TGTGCCAGCAGTGCGACAGGGGGCGACACTGAAGCTTTCTTT. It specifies CASSATGGDTEAFF.

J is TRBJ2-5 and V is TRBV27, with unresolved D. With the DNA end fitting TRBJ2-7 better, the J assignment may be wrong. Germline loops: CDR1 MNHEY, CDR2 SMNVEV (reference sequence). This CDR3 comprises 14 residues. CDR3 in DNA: TGTGCCAGCAGTGCCCTTCCCAAGTCCTACGAGCAGTACTTC. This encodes CASSALPKSYEQYF.

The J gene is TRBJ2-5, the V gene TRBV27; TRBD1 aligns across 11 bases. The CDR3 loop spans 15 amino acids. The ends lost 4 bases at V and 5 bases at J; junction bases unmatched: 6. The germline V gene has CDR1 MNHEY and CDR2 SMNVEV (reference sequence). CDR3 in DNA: TGTGCCAGCAGTTACGGACAGGGGGCCGTGGAGACCCAGTACTTC. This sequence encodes CASSYGQGAVETQYF.

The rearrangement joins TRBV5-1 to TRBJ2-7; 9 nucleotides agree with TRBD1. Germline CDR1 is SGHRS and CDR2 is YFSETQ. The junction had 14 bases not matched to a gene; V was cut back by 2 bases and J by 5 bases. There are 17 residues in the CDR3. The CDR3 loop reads CASSFNQQGALGHEQYF. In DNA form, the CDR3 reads TGCGCCAGCAGCTTCAACCAACAGGGGGCTTTGGGGCACGAGCAGTACTTC.

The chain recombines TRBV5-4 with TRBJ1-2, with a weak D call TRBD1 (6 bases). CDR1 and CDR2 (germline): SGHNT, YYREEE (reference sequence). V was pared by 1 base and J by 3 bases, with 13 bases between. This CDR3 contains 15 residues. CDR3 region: CASSLYTGPHYGYTF. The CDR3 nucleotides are TGTGCCAGCAGCTTGTATACAGGGCCTCACTATGGCTACACCTTC.

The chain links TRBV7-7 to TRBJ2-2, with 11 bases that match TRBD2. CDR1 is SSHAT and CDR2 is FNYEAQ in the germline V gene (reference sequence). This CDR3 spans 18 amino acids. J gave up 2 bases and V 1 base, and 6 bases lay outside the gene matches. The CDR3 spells CASSLDGTSGLNTGELFF. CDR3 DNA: TGTGCCAGCAGCTTAGATGGGACTAGCGGACTAAACACCGGGGAGCTGTTTTTT.